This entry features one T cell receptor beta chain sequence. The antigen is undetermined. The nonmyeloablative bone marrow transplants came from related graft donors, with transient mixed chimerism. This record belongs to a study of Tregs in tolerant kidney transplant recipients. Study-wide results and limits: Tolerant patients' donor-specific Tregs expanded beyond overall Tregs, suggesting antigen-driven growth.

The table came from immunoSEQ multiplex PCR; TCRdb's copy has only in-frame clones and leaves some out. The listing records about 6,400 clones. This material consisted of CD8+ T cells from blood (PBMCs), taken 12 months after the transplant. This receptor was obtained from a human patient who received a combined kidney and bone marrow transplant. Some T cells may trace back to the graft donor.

The sequenced part of the CDR3 DNA is TGTGCCAGCAGCGCGCGACTAGCGGGAGGATACAATGAG. Its protein is CASSARLAGGYNE. The entire CDR3 is CASSARLAGGYNEQFF. V gene TRBV7-8 combines with J gene TRBJ2-1; 13 positions match TRBD2. The read ends 3 residues early relative to the CDR3; the germline J gene fills the gap. V lost 5 bases, J lost 4 bases, and 5 bases stayed unmatched. The germline gives CDR1 SGHVS, CDR2 FQNEAQ. This CDR3 comprises 16 residues.